These T cell receptor beta chains were read from a single sample in a study of tumor and adjacent non-tumor tissue in lung cancer. TCRdb processed the multiplex PCR reads anew with MiXCR; each CDR3 protein has one entry. Of almost 75,000 distinct CDR3 sequences in the sample, around 70% were seen once. The sequenced material came from distant non-tumor lung tissue. These receptor sequences come from a woman in her forties or fifties with non-small cell lung cancer. The CDR3 runs from the conserved cysteine through the conserved F or W. A D gene is named only where the DNA matches it firmly. Size is stated for part of the rows, as once, few or many counts, or as a class when the clone is expanded.

V	J	size	D	DNA	CDR3
TRBV28	TRBJ1-6	NA	NA	TGTGTCAGCTGTTTGAGGGGATCACCCCTCCACTTT	CVSCLRGSPLHF
TRBV2	TRBJ2-1	NA	NA	TGTGCCAGCAGCCCCAGAACCCTTACTGGTGAGCAGTTCTTC	CASSPRTLTGEQFF
TRBV29-1	TRBJ2-2	NA	NA	TGCAACGTTGCCCCCCTTTGGAACACCGGGGAGCTGTTTTTT	CNVAPLWNTGELFF
TRBV30	TRBJ1-6	NA	NA	TGTGCCTGGACAGGGAGCTCCTATAGTTCACCCCTCCACTTT	CAWTGSSYSSPLHF
TRBV28	TRBJ2-6	once	TRBD1	TGTGCCAGCAGTGGGGGCACAGGGGAATCTGGGGCCAACGTCCTGACTTTC	CASSGGTGESGANVLTF
TRBV5-4	TRBJ1-2	NA	TRBD1	TGTGCCAGCAGCGTGGACAGGGTTCACGGCTACACCTTC	CASSVDRVHGYTF
TRBV6-5	TRBJ1-5	NA	NA	TGTACCAGCAGCTCGCGGGCGGCAAGACAAAATAGCAATCAGCCCCATCATTTT	CTSSSRAARQNSNQPHHF
TRBV20-1	TRBJ2-1	NA	NA	TGCAGTGCTAGAGATCTCTATGAGGGCACCGATTACATTGAGCAGTTCTTC	CSARDLYEGTDYIEQFF
TRBV28	TRBJ1-6	NA	NA	TGTGCCAGTAGTCCCGGGCCGGGACTTTATAATTCACCCGTCCACTTT	CASSPGPGLYNSPVHF
TRBV11-2	TRBJ2-4	NA	TRBD1	TGTCCCAGCAGCTTACGATCCCGGGACAGAGTAGCCAAAAGCATTCAGTACTTC	CPSSLRSRDRVAKSIQYF
TRBV10-2	TRBJ2-7	once	NA	TGCACCAGCAGGAAGCCGGGCCAATACGAGCAGCATTTC	CTSRKPGQYEQHF
TRBV28	TRBJ1-1	NA	TRBD1	TGTGCCAGCAGGAGATCTCAGAGACGGACAGGGGGGTTCGGTGACACTGAAGCTTTCTTT	CASRRSQRRTGGFGDTEAFF
TRBV4-3	TRBJ2-1	NA	NA	TGCGCCAACAGCCATGACGGGGGAAGAGACAATGAGCAGTTCTTC	CANSHDGGRDNEQFF
TRBV19	TRBJ2-6	few	NA	TGTGCCAGTAGTATGCCGGCGTCTGGGGCCAACGTCCTGACTTTC	CASSMPASGANVLTF
TRBV4-1	TRBJ1-1	NA	NA	TGCGCCAGCAGCCAAGATCGTTACATGACGAACACTGAAACTTTCTTT	CASSQDRYMTNTETFF
TRBV25-1	TRBJ2-1	once	NA	TGTGTCAGCAGTGAACGCCGCTCAGGGGACTACAATGAGCAGTTCTTC	CVSSERRSGDYNEQFF
TRBV12-3/TRBV12-4	TRBJ2-1	NA	NA	TGTGTCAGCAGGGTGGCAAGGTATAATGAGCAGTTCTTC	CVSRVARYNEQFF
TRBV12-1	TRBJ2-7	NA	NA	TGTGCCAGCAGCCCTGGATTAGCGGGAGGGACCTACGAGCAGTACTTC	CASSPGLAGGTYEQYF
TRBV6-1	TRBJ2-3	many	TRBD1	TGTGCCAGCGGAGGACAGGACAGCACAGATACGCAGTATTTT	CASGGQDSTDTQYF
TRBV11-2	TRBJ2-7	NA	TRBD2	TGTGCCAGCAGGGACAAGCGGGGGGACTCCTTCGAGCAGTACTTC	CASRDKRGDSFEQYF
TRBV4-1	TRBJ2-6	many	TRBD1	TGCGCCAGCAGCCAAGGGACAGGGACTGGGGCCAACGTCCTGACTTTC	CASSQGTGTGANVLTF
TRBV4-3	TRBJ2-3	NA	NA	TGCGCCAGCAGCCAAGATTTTGCACTCCCGTTCACAGATATGCAGTTTTTT	CASSQDFALPFTDMQFF
TRBV29-1	TRBJ2-1	many	NA	TGCAGCGTTGACTTCGACCCTTACAATGAGCAGTTCTTC	CSVDFDPYNEQFF
TRBV6-1	TRBJ2-5	many	TRBD1	TGTGCCAGCGGAGGGACAGGGCAAGAGACCCAGTACTTC	CASGGTGQETQYF
TRBV10-3	TRBJ2-7	NA	TRBD1	TGTACCATCAGTGACCTGGGACAGAAGTTTACATACGAGCAGCACTTC	CTISDLGQKFTYEQHF
TRBV18	TRBJ2-3	few	NA	TGTGCCAGCTCCCCACAAAAACGGATAGATACGCAGTATTTT	CASSPQKRIDTQYF
TRBV20-1	TRBJ2-1	NA	NA	TGCAGTGCTAGAGGCTGTGGGCCAGGGTCTACCTACAATGAGCAGTTCTTC	CSARGCGPGSTYNEQFF
TRBV20-1	TRBJ2-1	NA	NA	TGCAGTGCTAGCAGGAGAAACTCCTACAGTGAGCAGTTCTTC	CSASRRNSYSEQFF